The entry that follows covers one T cell receptor beta chain sequence. The sample is drawn from a study of cytomegalovirus exposure and HLA in healthy donors. Using immunoSEQ multiplex PCR, the repertoire was profiled, and TCRdb retains in-frame clones only, with some absent. Of 85,000 to 120,000 clones in the sample, about 95% were seen once. The CDR3 spans 13 residues. The donors formed part of the roughly 110-subject validation cohort, distinct from the roughly 730-subject first cohort. This sequence originates from a woman younger than 30 in good health and CMV-seronegative. This rearrangement joins TRBV21-1 to TRBJ2-5; no check of the table's D call, TRBD1, against the DNA was made. TRBV21-1 is a pseudogene segment. Sample: PBMCs. The CDR3 DNA sequence: TGTGCCAGAAGGGGGACCCGGCAAAGGACCCAGTACTTC. Amino acid sequence: CARRGTRQRTQYF.